The clone carrying this TCR beta chain has more than one count but fewer than ten. Its matching antigen is unknown. The CDR3 extends over 14 amino acids. The germline CDR1 and CDR2 sequences are SEHNR and FQNEAQ (reference sequence). V lost 5 bases to trimming and J lost 4 bases; unmatched junction nucleotides: 2. This entry belongs to a study of T cell repertoires in cytomegalovirus infection. Study summary: Evidence of both CMV infection and a matching HLA type came from public TCR beta signatures.

TCRdb reanalysed the reads using MiXCR and keeps one entry per CDR3 protein. The sample consists of under 10,000 distinct CDR3 sequences, approximately 49% of them appearing once. The sequencing sample was made of PBMCs, sequenced either directly or after in vitro stimulation (not recorded which). The sequence was obtained from a human donor in good health (CMV status not recorded). Some clones in this sample may be carry-over from other donors' samples. The chain uses TRBV7-9 and TRBJ2-3, with TRBD1 identical over 11 bases. CDR3 DNA: TGTGCCAGCAGCCGGGACAGGGGGGCAGATACGCAGTATTTT. This sequence encodes CASSRDRGADTQYF.